This T cell receptor (beta chain) was captured in a study of cytomegalovirus exposure and HLA in healthy donors. A multiplex PCR was run with 60 Vbeta primers and 13 Jbeta primers. Sequenced by immunoSEQ multiplex PCR; TCRdb stores in-frame clones only, minus some. The sample holds over 90,000 clones, 65% to 85% seen once. Per germline, CDR1 SGHTS and CDR2 YDEGEE. The length of the CDR3 is 16 residues. With V trimmed by 4 bases and J by 4 bases, 12 bases remained unmatched. The clonotype comes from a man between 35 and 55 years old in good health and CMV-seropositive. V is TRBV5-8 and J is TRBJ2-5, with 8 bases identical to TRBD2. Sequenced sample: PBMCs. The CDR3 DNA reads as TGTGCCAGCAGCCCTGGACTAGCTGGTTCAGCAGAGACCCAGTACTTC. Protein sequence: CASSPGLAGSAETQYF.